This T cell receptor beta chain appears in the sequencing data of a study of radiotherapy plus CTLA-4 blockade in lung cancer. Method: immunoSEQ multiplex PCR; TCRdb's copy keeps in-frame clones and lacks some. Here the sample spans 85,000 to 90,000 clones, around 84% being singletons. The CDR3 has 13 residues. Germline-derived CDR1 and CDR2 are MDHEN and SYDVKM. Trimming removed 4 bases at V and 1 base at J, with 5 bases between. This TCR was sampled from a human donor with non-small cell lung cancer that progressed on radiotherapy plus ipilimumab. The chain recombines TRBV28 with TRBJ1-3; D is unclear. Sample: peripheral blood, taken from a patient treated with radiotherapy plus ipilimumab. The CDR3 here is CASSWGSGNTIYF. In DNA form, the CDR3 reads TGTGCCAGCAGTTGGGGATCTGGAAACACCATATATTTT.